This TCR beta chain is from a study of cytomegalovirus exposure and HLA in healthy donors. For the study at large: Unique TCRs from HLA-typed donors, around 79 million of them, were held in an early data release.

Notes on this clone: Its antigen is still unknown.

Study-wide results and caveats: Fewer than 20,000 TCR beta sequences were associated with HLA alleles at 0.05 false discovery rate in a later analysis. It was only CMV serostatus that was available as immune exposure information.

It was with 60 Vbeta and 13 Jbeta primers that the PCR ran. The repertoire was sequenced with immunoSEQ multiplex PCR; TCRdb's copy has only in-frame clones and lacks some. The table lists 90,000 to 120,000 clones, about 80% of them singletons. The clonotype comes from a man aged 25-45 years in good health and CMV-seropositive. Material for sequencing was PBMCs.

In nucleotides, the CDR3 is TGTGCCAGTTACGAAGGGACAGCCTTTTTTCCTAGCTCTGGAAACACCATATATTTT. The encoded protein is CASYEGTAFFPSSGNTIYF. The rearrangement links TRBV19 to TRBJ1-3; 7 bases match TRBD1. With 8 bases clipped from V and 0 bases from J, the junction kept 19 bases outside the gene matches. Germline V gene sequence: CDR1 LNHDA, CDR2 SQIVND (reference sequence). This CDR3 has 19 amino acids.